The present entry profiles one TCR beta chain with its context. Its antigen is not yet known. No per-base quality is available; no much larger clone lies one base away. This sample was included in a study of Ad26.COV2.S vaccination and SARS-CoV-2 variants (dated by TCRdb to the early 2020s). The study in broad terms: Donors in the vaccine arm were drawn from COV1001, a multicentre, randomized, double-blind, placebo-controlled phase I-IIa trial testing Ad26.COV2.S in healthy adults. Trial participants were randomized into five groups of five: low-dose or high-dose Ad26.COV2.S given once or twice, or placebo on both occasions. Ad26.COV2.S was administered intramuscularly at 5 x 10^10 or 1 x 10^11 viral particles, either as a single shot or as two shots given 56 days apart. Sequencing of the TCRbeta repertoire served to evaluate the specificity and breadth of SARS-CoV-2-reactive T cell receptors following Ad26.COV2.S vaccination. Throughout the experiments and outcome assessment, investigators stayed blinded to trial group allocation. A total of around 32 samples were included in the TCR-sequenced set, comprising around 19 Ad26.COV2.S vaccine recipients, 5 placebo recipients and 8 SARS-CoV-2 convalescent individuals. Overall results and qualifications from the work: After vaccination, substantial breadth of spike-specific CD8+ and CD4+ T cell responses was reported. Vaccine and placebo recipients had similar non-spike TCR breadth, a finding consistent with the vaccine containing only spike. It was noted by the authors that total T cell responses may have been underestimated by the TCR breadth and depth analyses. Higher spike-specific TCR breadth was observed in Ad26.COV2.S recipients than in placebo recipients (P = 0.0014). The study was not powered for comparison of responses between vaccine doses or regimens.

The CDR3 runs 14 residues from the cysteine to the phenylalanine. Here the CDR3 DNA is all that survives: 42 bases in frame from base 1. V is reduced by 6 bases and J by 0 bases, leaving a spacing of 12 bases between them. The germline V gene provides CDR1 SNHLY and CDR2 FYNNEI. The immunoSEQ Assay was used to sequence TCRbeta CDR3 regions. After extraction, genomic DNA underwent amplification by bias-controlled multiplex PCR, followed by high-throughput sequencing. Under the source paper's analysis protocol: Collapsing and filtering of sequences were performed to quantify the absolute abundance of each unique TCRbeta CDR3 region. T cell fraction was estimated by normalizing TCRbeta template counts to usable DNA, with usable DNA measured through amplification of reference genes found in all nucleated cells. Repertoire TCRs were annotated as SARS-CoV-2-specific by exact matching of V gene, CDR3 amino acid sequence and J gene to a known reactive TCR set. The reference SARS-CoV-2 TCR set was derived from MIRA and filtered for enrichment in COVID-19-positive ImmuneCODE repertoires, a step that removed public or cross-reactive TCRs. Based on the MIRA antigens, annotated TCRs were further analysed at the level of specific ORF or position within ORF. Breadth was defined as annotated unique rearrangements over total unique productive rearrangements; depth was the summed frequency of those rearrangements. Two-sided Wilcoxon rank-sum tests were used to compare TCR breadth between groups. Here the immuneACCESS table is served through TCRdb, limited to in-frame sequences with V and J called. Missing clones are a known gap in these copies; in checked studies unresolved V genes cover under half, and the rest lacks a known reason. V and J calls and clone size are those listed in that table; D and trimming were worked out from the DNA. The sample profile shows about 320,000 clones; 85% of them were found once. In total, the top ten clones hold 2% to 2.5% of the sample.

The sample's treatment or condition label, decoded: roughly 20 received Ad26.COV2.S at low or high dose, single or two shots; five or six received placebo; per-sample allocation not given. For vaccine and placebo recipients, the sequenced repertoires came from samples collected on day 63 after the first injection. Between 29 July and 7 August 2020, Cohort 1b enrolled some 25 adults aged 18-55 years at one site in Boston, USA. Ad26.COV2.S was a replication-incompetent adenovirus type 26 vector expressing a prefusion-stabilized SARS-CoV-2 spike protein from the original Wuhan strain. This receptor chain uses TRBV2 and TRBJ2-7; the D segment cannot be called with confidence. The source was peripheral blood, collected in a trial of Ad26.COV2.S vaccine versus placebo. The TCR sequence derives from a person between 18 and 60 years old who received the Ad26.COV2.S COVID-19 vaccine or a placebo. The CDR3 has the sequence CASSLNPTSYEQYF. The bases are TGTGCCAGCAGCCTTAATCCCACCTCCTACGAGCAGTACTTC.